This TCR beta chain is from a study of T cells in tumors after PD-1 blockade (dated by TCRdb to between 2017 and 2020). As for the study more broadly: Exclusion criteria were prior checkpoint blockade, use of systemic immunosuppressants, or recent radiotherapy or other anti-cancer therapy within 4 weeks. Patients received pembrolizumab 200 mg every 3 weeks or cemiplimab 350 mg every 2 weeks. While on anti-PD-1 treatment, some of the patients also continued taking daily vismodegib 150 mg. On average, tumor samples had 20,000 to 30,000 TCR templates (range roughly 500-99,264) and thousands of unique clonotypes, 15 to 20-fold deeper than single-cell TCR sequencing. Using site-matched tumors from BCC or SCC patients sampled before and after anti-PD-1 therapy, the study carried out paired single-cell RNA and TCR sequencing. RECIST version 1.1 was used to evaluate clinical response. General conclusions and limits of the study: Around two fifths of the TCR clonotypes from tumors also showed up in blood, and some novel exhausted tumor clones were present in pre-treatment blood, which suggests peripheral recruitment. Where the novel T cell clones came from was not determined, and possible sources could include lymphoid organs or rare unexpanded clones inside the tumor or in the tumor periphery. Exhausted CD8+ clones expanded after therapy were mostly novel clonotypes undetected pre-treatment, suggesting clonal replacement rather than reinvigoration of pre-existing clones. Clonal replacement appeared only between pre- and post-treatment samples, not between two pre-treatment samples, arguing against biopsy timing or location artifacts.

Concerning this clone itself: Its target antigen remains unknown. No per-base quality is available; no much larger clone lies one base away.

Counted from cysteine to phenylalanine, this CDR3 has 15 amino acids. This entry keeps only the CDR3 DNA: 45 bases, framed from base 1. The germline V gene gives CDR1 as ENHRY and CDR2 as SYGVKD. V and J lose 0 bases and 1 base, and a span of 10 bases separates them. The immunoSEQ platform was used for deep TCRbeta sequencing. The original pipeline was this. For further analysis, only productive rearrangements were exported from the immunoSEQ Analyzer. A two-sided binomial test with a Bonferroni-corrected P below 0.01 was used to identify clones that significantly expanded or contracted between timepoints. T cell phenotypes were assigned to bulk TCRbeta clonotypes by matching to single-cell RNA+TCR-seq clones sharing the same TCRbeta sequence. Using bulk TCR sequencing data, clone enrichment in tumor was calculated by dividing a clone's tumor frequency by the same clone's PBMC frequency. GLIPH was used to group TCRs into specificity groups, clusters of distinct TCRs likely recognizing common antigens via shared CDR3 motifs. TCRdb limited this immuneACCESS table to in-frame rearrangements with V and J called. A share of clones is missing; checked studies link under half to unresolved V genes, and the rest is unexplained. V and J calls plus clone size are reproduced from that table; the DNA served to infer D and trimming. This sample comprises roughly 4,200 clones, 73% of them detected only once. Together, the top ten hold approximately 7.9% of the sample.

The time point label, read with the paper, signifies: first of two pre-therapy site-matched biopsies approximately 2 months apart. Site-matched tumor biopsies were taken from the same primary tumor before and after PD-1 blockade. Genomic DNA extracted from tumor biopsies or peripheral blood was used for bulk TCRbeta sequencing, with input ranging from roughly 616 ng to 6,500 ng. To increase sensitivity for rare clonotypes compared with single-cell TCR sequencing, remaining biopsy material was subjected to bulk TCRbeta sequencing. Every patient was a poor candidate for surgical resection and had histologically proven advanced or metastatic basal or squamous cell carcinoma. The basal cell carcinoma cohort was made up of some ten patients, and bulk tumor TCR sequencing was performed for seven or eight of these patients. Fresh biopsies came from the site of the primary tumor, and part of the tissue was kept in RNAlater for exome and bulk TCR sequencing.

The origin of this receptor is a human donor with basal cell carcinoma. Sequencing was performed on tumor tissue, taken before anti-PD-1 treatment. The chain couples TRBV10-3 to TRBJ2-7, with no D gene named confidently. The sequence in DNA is TGTGCCATCAGTGAGTCGATGGTATCTTCCTACGAGCAGTACTTC. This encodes CAISESMVSSYEQYF.